The clone carrying this T cell receptor (beta chain) appeared a few times. Each PCR reaction had synthetic TCR analog templates spiked into it. Profiled with immunoSEQ multiplex PCR; TCRdb holds only in-frame clones, not every one. The repertoire consists of roughly 100,000 clones, with 75% to 90% occurring once and the leading ten covering roughly 8%. This sample was included in a study of PD-L1 blockade in urothelial cancer. The wider study: Patients previously received 0 to 3 chemotherapy regimens.

Time point: peripheral blood 6 weeks after treatment start. Locally advanced or metastatic urothelial carcinoma was diagnosed in the patients. The receptor was derived from a man in his sixties or seventies with urothelial cancer. The input for sequencing was PBMCs, taken around atezolizumab (anti-PD-L1) treatment.

CDR3 residues: CAWSGGSYGYTF. The DNA for the CDR3 is TGTGCCTGGTCGGGAGGGTCCTATGGCTACACCTTC. The rearrangement uses TRBV30 and TRBJ1-2; D not resolved. The CDR3 totals 12 residues. The ends were cut back, 5 bases at V and 4 bases at J, with 11 bases in the middle. Germline CDR1 is GTSNPN and CDR2 is SVGIG (reference sequence). Full variable domain (remainder filled in from reference TRBV30 and TRBJ1-2): SQTIHQWPATLVQPVGSPLSLECTVEGTSNPNLYWYRQAAGRGLQLLFYSVGIGQISSEVPQNLSASRPQDRQFILSSKKLLLSDSGFYLCAWSGGSYGYTFGSGTRLTVV.